These 16 T cell receptor beta chains originate from one sample sequenced in a study of shared T cell receptors in the human thymus. Profiling relied on immunoSEQ multiplex PCR, and the TCRdb table lists in-frame clones only, not all of them. The sample yields over 650,000 clones, more than 75% seen once. This sample also belongs to another study, concerning human thymus T cells.

The sequenced material came from thymocytes. The receptors originated from a boy under three years old with a congenital heart defect.

The chain couples TRBV4-1 to TRBJ2-5; 8 bases are shared with TRBD2. CDR1 is MGHRA and CDR2 is YSYEKL in the germline V gene. V shed 0 bases, J shed 4 bases, and the junction held 4 bases outside the gene matches. CDR3 length equals 15 residues. The CDR3 region is CASSQEVLAGETQYF. In DNA form, the CDR3 reads TGCGCCAGCAGCCAAGAGGTCCTAGCGGGAGAGACCCAGTACTTC.

The J gene is TRBJ2-7, the V gene TRBV10-3; perhaps TRBD2 as D (6 bases). The germline CDR1 and CDR2 sequences are ENHRY and SYGVKD. The CDR3 runs to 13 residues. CDR3 bases: TGTGCGCATTCGAGAGGAGGGGCCTACGAGCAGTACTTC. Translating it yields CAHSRGGAYEQYF.

The V and J genes are TRBV7-9 and TRBJ2-7; TRBD1 agrees at 11 bases. The length of the CDR3 is 15 residues. V shed 5 bases, J shed 3 bases, and the junction held 6 bases outside the gene matches. In germline, CDR1 is SEHNR, CDR2 FQNEAQ (reference sequence). CDR3: CASSPRGTGGYEQYF. The CDR3 region has the DNA TGTGCCAGCAGCCCGCGGGGGACAGGGGGCTACGAGCAGTACTTC. The variable domain in full, completed from reference TRBV7-9 and TRBJ2-7, reads DTGVSQNPRHKITKRGQNVTFRCDPISEHNRLYWYRQTLGQGPEFLTYFQNEAQLEKSRLLSDRFSAERPKGSFSTLEIQRTEQGDSAMYLCASSPRGTGGYEQYFGPGTRLTVT.

The chain carries TRBV7-9 and TRBJ2-7; 12 bases are shared with TRBD2. This CDR3 region has 15 residues. J gave up 3 bases and V 4 bases, and 4 bases lay outside the gene matches. The germline CDR1 and CDR2 sequences are SEHNR and FQNEAQ (reference sequence). The CDR3 DNA follows: TGTGCCAGCAGCTCACGACTAGCGGGAGTCTACGAGCAGTACTTC. It encodes CASSSRLAGVYEQYF.

The CDR3 is CASSIGRTASYEQYF. CDR3 nucleotide sequence: TGTGCCAGTAGTATAGGTAGAACAGCATCCTACGAGCAGTACTTC. V gene TRBV19 combines with J gene TRBJ2-7; D uncertain. CDR1 and CDR2 (germline): LNHDA, SQIVND (reference sequence). CDR3 length: 15 residues. V was shortened by 1 base and J by 1 base, with 11 bases between the two germline ends.

The chain couples TRBV6-5 to TRBJ2-3; maybe TRBD1 (5 bases). CDR1 is MNHEY, CDR2 SVGAGI, per germline. V shed 6 bases and J shed 11 bases, with 21 bases lying between them. The CDR3 is 14 amino acids. The CDR3 spells CASRQCDSVVRQYF. In DNA, the CDR3 is TGTGCCAGCAGACAATGCGACAGCGTCGTTAGGCAGTATTTT.

The CDR3 sequence: CASTKDRSNTEAFF. CDR3 nucleotide sequence: TGTGCCAGCACAAAGGACAGATCGAACACTGAAGCTTTCTTT. The chain joins TRBV27 to TRBJ1-1; D is perhaps TRBD1 (6 bases). Germline V gene sequence: CDR1 MNHEY, CDR2 SMNVEV (reference sequence). V dropped 7 bases and J dropped 1 base, with 13 bases sitting between them. This CDR3 is built from 14 residues.

This chain links TRBV10-2 with TRBJ1-2; D unclear. The CDR3 has 11 amino acids. V dropped 3 bases and J dropped 8 bases, with 7 bases sitting between them. In germline, CDR1 is WSHSY, CDR2 SAAADI. CDR3 residues: CASSDGGGYTF. CDR3 in DNA: TGCGCCAGCAGTGATGGAGGCGGCTACACCTTC.

The chain joins TRBV14 to TRBJ2-5, with D tentatively TRBD2 (5 bases). TRBJ2-7 explains the end of the DNA better; the J call may be wrong. CDR1 and CDR2 from the germline V gene are SGHDN and FVKESK. CDR3 length: 13 amino acids. The CDR3 loop is CASSGSGSYEQYF. The CDR3 region has the DNA TGTGCCAGCAGCGGGAGTGGCTCCTACGAGCAGTACTTC.

The chain combines TRBV4-1 with TRBJ1-4; D remains unclear. This CDR3 region has 19 residues. V dropped 3 bases and J dropped 0 bases, with 20 bases sitting between them. CDR1 is MGHRA and CDR2 is YSYEKL in the germline V gene. CDR3 residues: CASSHPRGREGATNEKLFF. CDR3 in DNA: TGCGCCAGCAGCCATCCCCGTGGGCGAGAGGGTGCAACTAATGAAAAACTGTTTTTT.

This clone appeared a single time. This sequence joins TRBV27 and TRBJ1-6; TRBD1 agrees at 7 bases. Germline V gene data show CDR1 as MNHEY and CDR2 as SMNVEV (reference sequence). The CDR3 sequence is 17 residues long. The junction had 8 bases not matched to a gene; V was cut back by 2 bases and J by 4 bases. CDR3 DNA sequence: TGTGCCAGCAGTTTACGGGGACAGAGTCCTTATAATTCACCCCTCCACTTT. Translated, it gives CASSLRGQSPYNSPLHF.

Here the CDR3 DNA reads TGTGCCAGCAGCTTAGACGAGCAGTACTTC. This encodes CASSLDEQYF. The chain recombines TRBV2 with TRBJ2-7; D call uncertain. Trimming stripped 6 bases from V and 5 bases from J, with 5 bases between. This CDR3 region has 10 residues. The germline V gene encodes CDR1 SNHLY and CDR2 FYNNEI.

This sequence joins TRBV21-1 and TRBJ1-4; TRBD1 is taken as the D call from the table, unchecked against the DNA. TRBV21-1 is described as a pseudogene. This CDR3 is 16 amino acids long. The CDR3, as DNA: TGTGCCAGCAGCAAAGCGGTCACAGGTGAGAATGAAAAACTGTTTTTT. Amino acid sequence: CASSKAVTGENEKLFF.

The chain has TRBV7-2 and TRBJ2-1; weak D call: TRBD1 (6 bases). Trimming stripped 4 bases from V and 9 bases from J, with 7 bases between. In germline, CDR1 is SGHTA, CDR2 FQGNSA. CDR3 length: 11 amino acids. In nucleotides, the CDR3 is TGTGCCAGCAGCTCCAGGGGTGAGCAGTTCTTC. Encoded protein: CASSSRGEQFF.

This clone was seen just once. The V and J genes are TRBV9 and TRBJ2-1; TRBD2 matches 13 bases. V dropped 3 bases and J dropped 15; count of bases not matched to a gene: 9. The germline gives CDR1 SGDLS, CDR2 YYNGEE. The CDR3 runs to 14 residues. CDR3 protein: CASSAEGLAGMAFF. DNA for the CDR3: TGTGCCAGCAGCGCGGAGGGACTAGCGGGGATGGCGTTCTTC.

A word on this clone: The sample carries other DNA sequences with the same CDR3. The chain employs TRBV20-1 and TRBJ2-7, with unresolved D. The CDR3 is 10 amino acids. V lost 2 bases and J lost 3, with 2 bases in between. The germline V gene has CDR1 DFQATT and CDR2 SNEGSKA (reference sequence). CDR3 protein: CSARYYEQYF. As DNA, the CDR3 is TGCAGTGCTAGATACTACGAGCAGTACTTC.